One sample yielded the 32 T cell receptor beta chains listed below, sequenced in a study of cytomegalovirus exposure and HLA in healthy donors. The primer mix had 60 Vbeta and 13 Jbeta primers. Sequencing was performed with immunoSEQ multiplex PCR; in TCRdb, only in-frame clones are kept and a portion is missing. The sample carries about 190,000 clones, 84% recorded once. Sequenced input: PBMCs. Every receptor here comes from a boy between 10 and 17 years old in good health and CMV-seronegative.

A remark on this clone: At one end the junction does not follow the germline gene, possibly because of a read error. V and J are TRBV27 and TRBJ1-5; D is ambiguous. The length of the CDR3 is 8 residues. Per germline, CDR1 MNHEY and CDR2 SMNVEV (reference sequence). The CDR3 sequence: CASLPGDF. DNA of the CDR3: TGTGCCAGCCTCCCCGGGGATTTT.

The chain joins TRBV19 to TRBJ1-1, with no clear D. The germline V gene has CDR1 LNHDA and CDR2 SQIVND (reference sequence). This CDR3 is built from 11 residues. V lost 7 bases to trimming and J lost 3 bases, with 6 bases between them. The CDR3: CASKRDTEAFF. CDR3 in DNA: TGTGCCAGTAAGAGGGACACTGAAGCTTTCTTT. The full variable domain, completed using reference TRBV19 and TRBJ1-1, is DGGITQSPKYLFRKEGQNVTLSCEQNLNHDAMYWYRQDPGQGLRLIYYSQIVNDFQKGDIAEGYSVSREKKESFPLTVTSAQKNPTAFYLCASKRDTEAFFGQGTRLTVV.

In this sample, this clone turned up once. This chain connects TRBV7-8 to TRBJ1-1; D unresolved. Deletions cut 5 bases from V and 2 bases from J, with 15 bases between. Germline V gene lookup returns CDR1 SGHVS and CDR2 FQNEAQ. The CDR3 extends over 15 amino acids. In DNA form, the CDR3 reads TGTGCCAGCAGCCGAGGCCCCCTAGGCAACACTGAAGCTTTCTTT. Translating gives CASSRGPLGNTEAFF.

CDR3 protein: CASSTGSSADQPQHF. DNA for the CDR3: TGTGCCAGCTCGACGGGGAGTTCGGCGGATCAGCCCCAGCATTTT. The rearrangement joins TRBV9 to TRBJ1-5; D call uncertain. CDR1 is SGDLS, CDR2 YYNGEE, per germline. The CDR3 covers 15 residues. V shed 7 bases and J shed 5 bases, with 19 bases lying between them.

The V and J genes are TRBV9 and TRBJ2-1; D may be TRBD2 (6 bases). Trimming shortened V by 4 bases and J by 1 base, and 12 bases separated the two germline ends. There are 15 residues in the CDR3. Germline CDR1 SGDLS, CDR2 YYNGEE. The DNA of the CDR3 is TGTGCCAGCAGCCCGGGGGTAGTGTCCTACAATGAGCAGTTCTTC. Translating it yields CASSPGVVSYNEQFF.

The CDR3 coding sequence is TGTGCCAGTAGTATAGTCCAGGGTACAGGCTACAATCAGCCCCAGCATTTT. As protein: CASSIVQGTGYNQPQHF. The V gene is TRBV19, the J gene TRBJ1-5, with a possible D match to TRBD1 (5 bases). Germline CDR1 LNHDA, CDR2 SQIVND (reference sequence). The CDR3 loop spans 17 amino acids. Trimming pared 1 base from V and 3 bases from J, leaving 16 bases between. The full variable domain, with the rest looked up from reference TRBV19 and TRBJ1-5, is DGGITQSPKYLFRKEGQNVTLSCEQNLNHDAMYWYRQDPGQGLRLIYYSQIVNDFQKGDIAEGYSVSREKKESFPLTVTSAQKNPTAFYLCASSIVQGTGYNQPQHFGDGTRLSIL.

The chain recombines TRBV7-9 with TRBJ2-7; maybe TRBD2 (5 bases). Germline lookup yields CDR1 SEHNR and CDR2 FQNEAQ (reference sequence). V lost 1 base and J 7 bases, leaving 14 bases between the germline ends. This CDR3 has 14 amino acids. The CDR3 region has the DNA TGTGCCAGCAGCTTAGAGAGCCGCACGGGAGAGCAGTACTTC. Translated: CASSLESRTGEQYF.

CDR3 residues: CATGTDLSGANVLTF. DNA of the CDR3: TGTGCCACCGGTACAGATCTCTCTGGGGCCAACGTCCTGACTTTC. This sequence joins TRBV15 and TRBJ2-6; D not resolved. With 8 bases removed from V and 0 bases from J, the gap between germline ends came to 11 bases. The length of the CDR3 is 15 residues. CDR1 and CDR2 (germline): LNHNV, YYDKDF (reference sequence).

This chain uses TRBV5-1 with TRBJ1-2; D gene unclear. V lost 1 base and J lost 3, with 13 bases in between. Germline CDR1 is SGHRS and CDR2 is YFSETQ. This CDR3 region has 15 residues. Written as DNA, the CDR3 is TGCGCCAGCAGCTTGACGGCAGGCTTCGACTATGGCTACACCTTC. This translates into CASSLTAGFDYGYTF.

Note on this clone: The junction and the germline gene differ at one end; a read error may be behind it. The chain recombines TRBV4-1 with TRBJ1-1; D may be TRBD1 (6 bases). CDR3 size: 17 residues. Germline CDR1 MGHRA, CDR2 YSYEKL. Here the CDR3 reads CASIAQGGEAMNTEVFF. In DNA, the CDR3 is TGCGCCAGCATCGCTCAAGGGGGGGAGGCCATGAACACTGAAGTTTTCTTT.

The V and J genes are TRBV13 and TRBJ1-2; TRBD1 matches 9 bases. With V trimmed by 5 bases and J by 1 base, 8 bases remained unmatched. The CDR3 covers 16 residues. CDR1 and CDR2 (germline): PRHDT, FYEKMQ (reference sequence). The CDR3 reads CASSRGQGEDNYGYTF. CDR3 in DNA: TGTGCCAGCAGCCGGGGACAGGGTGAAGATAACTATGGCTACACCTTC.

This chain links TRBV15 with TRBJ1-4, with D tentatively TRBD1 (6 bases). The V end was cut by 1 base, the J end by 8 bases, with 14 bases between. CDR3 size: 15 residues. Germline CDR1 and CDR2: LNHNV and YYDKDF (reference sequence). The CDR3 sequence is CATSRVGARDEKLFF. The CDR3 DNA is TGTGCCACCAGCAGAGTGGGGGCCAGGGACGAAAAACTGTTTTTT.

CDR3 amino acids: CASSQVIGRTRNEQFF. The CDR3 DNA reads as TGTGCCAGCAGCCAAGTAATAGGGCGGACTAGAAATGAGCAGTTCTTC. The chain couples TRBV4-2 to TRBJ2-1, with 7 positions matching TRBD2. Unmatched junction bases numbered 10, after V lost 1 base and J lost 7 bases. Germline V gene sequence: CDR1 LGHNA, CDR2 YNFKEQ. This CDR3 spans 16 amino acids.

The chain carries TRBV2 and TRBJ1-2; D perhaps matches TRBD1 (6 bases). Germline CDR1 is SNHLY and CDR2 is FYNNEI. This CDR3 contains 15 residues. Trimming shortened V by 8 bases and J by 2 bases, and 18 bases separated the two germline ends. The DNA of the CDR3 is TGTGCCAGCTTCAGCGGACAGAGAGAAAACTATGGCTACACCTTC. Its translation is CASFSGQRENYGYTF.

This CDR3 reads CATEKTGKQFF. The CDR3, as DNA: TGTGCCACAGAGAAAACAGGGAAGCAGTTCTTC. The J gene is TRBJ2-1, the V gene TRBV2; the D gene is possibly TRBD1 (6 bases). V shed 10 bases and J shed 11 bases, with 15 bases lying between them. The CDR3 sequence is 11 residues long. The germline gives CDR1 SNHLY, CDR2 FYNNEI.

The V call is TRBV10-2, the J call TRBJ2-7, with TRBD1 as a possible D gene (6 bases). CDR3 length equals 13 residues. The V gene lost 6 bases and the J gene lost 5 bases, with 14 bases spanning the gap. The V gene's germline CDR1 is WSHSY and CDR2 SAAADI. The CDR3 coding sequence is TGCGCCAGCAGCACAGGGTTTGCGCACGAGCAGTACTTC. It specifies CASSTGFAHEQYF.

The chain is built from TRBV7-2 and TRBJ1-6; D gene unclear. The CDR3 loop spans 15 amino acids. V was shortened by 1 base and J by 6 bases, with 10 bases between the two germline ends. Germline V CDR1 and CDR2: SGHTA, FQGNSA. The CDR3 nucleotides are TGTGCCAGCAGCTTAGACAGTCGGCCTAATTCACCCCTCCACTTT. Its protein product is CASSLDSRPNSPLHF.

On this clone: The germline gene is not matched at one end of the junction; a read error may be the cause. The chain is built from TRBV7-7 and TRBJ2-7, with 8 bases that match TRBD2. CDR3 size: 15 residues. Germline V gene data show CDR1 as SSHAT and CDR2 as FNYEAQ (reference sequence). The CDR3 loop reads CASSLGLAADYEQYF. Written as DNA, the CDR3 is TGTGCTAGCAGCTTAGGACTAGCAGCTGACTACGAGCAGTACTTC.

J is TRBJ1-1 and V is TRBV29-1; D not resolved. Trimming left V 7 bases short and J 0 bases short, with 12 bases between. Looked up from germline, CDR1 is SQVTM and CDR2 is ANQGSEA. This CDR3 is 13 amino acids long. CDR3 DNA sequence: TGCAGCGCCTCGCCGAGGATGAACACTGAAGCTTTCTTT. Its translation is CSASPRMNTEAFF.

The chain is built from TRBV30 and TRBJ1-5; tentative D call: TRBD1 (6 bases). This CDR3 region has 13 residues. The germline CDR1 and CDR2 sequences are GTSNPN and SVGIG (reference sequence). Between the trimmed V and J ends, which lost 4 bases and 3 bases, there was a span of 10 bases. CDR3 loop: CAWNQGPNQPQHF. The CDR3 coding sequence is TGTGCCTGGAATCAGGGGCCCAATCAGCCCCAGCATTTT.

The gene calls are TRBV30 and TRBJ2-7, with 7 bases lining up with TRBD2. The CDR3 contains 12 residues. CDR1 is GTSNPN, CDR2 SVGIG, per germline (reference sequence). V lost 3 bases and J lost 6; bases outside the gene matches: 5. CDR3 nucleotide sequence: TGTGCCTGGAGCCCTGGGGGGGGCGAGCAGTACTTC. It translates to CAWSPGGGEQYF.

The V and J genes are TRBV5-6 and TRBJ2-4; TRBD2 might be the D (5 bases). The germline V gene has CDR1 SGHDT and CDR2 YYEEEE. V shed 4 bases and J shed 0 bases, with 14 bases lying between them. The CDR3 spans 16 residues. CDR3 in DNA: TGTGCCAGCAGCCTGTTAGCGCCTTCAGCCAAAAACATTCAGTACTTC. Translating it yields CASSLLAPSAKNIQYF.

The chain combines TRBV4-3 with TRBJ2-7; D may be TRBD1 (5 bases). CDR3 size: 16 residues. V lost 1 base and J 3 bases, leaving 16 bases between the germline ends. Germline-derived CDR1 and CDR2 are LGHNA and YSLEER. CDR3 nucleotide sequence: TGCGCCAGCAGCCAAGTGGGTCCAGGGCCGATCTACGAGCAGTACTTC. It is translated as CASSQVGPGPIYEQYF.

This clone was detected a few times. The J gene is TRBJ1-4, the V gene TRBV30, with D hard to call. The CDR3 covers 15 residues. V was pared by 4 bases and J by 4 bases, with 16 bases between. Germline-derived CDR1 and CDR2 are GTSNPN and SVGIG (reference sequence). The CDR3 region has the DNA TGTGCCTGGAATTCGGGCATGGGAGGTAATGAAAAACTGTTTTTT. Protein sequence: CAWNSGMGGNEKLFF.

CDR3 protein: CASIDSRNTEAFF. Written as DNA, the CDR3 is TGTGCCAGTATCGACAGTCGGAACACTGAAGCTTTCTTT. V gene TRBV19 combines with J gene TRBJ1-1; weak D call: TRBD1 (5 bases). CDR3 length: 13 amino acids. V lost 7 bases, J lost 1 base, and 10 bases lay in between. Germline CDR1 LNHDA, CDR2 SQIVND (reference sequence).

The chain uses TRBV4-3 and TRBJ1-5; 8 bases map to TRBD1. This CDR3 is 15 amino acids long. V was clipped by 1 base and J by 7 bases; unmatched bases: 6. CDR1 is LGHNA, CDR2 YSLEER, per germline. The CDR3 coding sequence is TGCGCCAGCAGCCAAGGGACAGGGCTCAGACAGCCCCAGCATTTT. Its translation is CASSQGTGLRQPQHF.

This chain connects TRBV7-3 to TRBJ1-1; 7 bases are a match to TRBD1. V lost 3 bases, J lost 11 bases, and 9 bases stayed unmatched. This CDR3 is 13 amino acids long. Germline V gene data show CDR1 as SGHTA and CDR2 as FQGTGA. The CDR3 bases are TGTGCCAGCAGCTTTTATCGGGACAGTATTGCTTTCTTT. It yields the protein CASSFYRDSIAFF.

The chain carries TRBV9 and TRBJ1-2; D is undetermined. CDR3 length equals 13 residues. Germline V gene data show CDR1 as SGDLS and CDR2 as YYNGEE. Between the trimmed V and J ends, which lost 4 bases and 8 bases, there was a span of 15 bases. In nucleotides, the CDR3 is TGTGCCAGCAGCCCGAGGGAGGGAAGGGGCTACACCTTC. Its translation is CASSPREGRGYTF.

The chain has TRBV25-1 and TRBJ2-3; D may be TRBD1 (6 bases). The CDR3 extends over 13 amino acids. Trimming shortened V by 5 bases and J by 3 bases, and 9 bases separated the two germline ends. The germline CDR1 and CDR2 sequences are MGHDK and SYGVNS. The CDR3 loop reads CASSKTGTDTQYF. CDR3 sequence (DNA): TGTGCCAGCAGTAAAACAGGGACAGATACGCAGTATTTT.

The sample holds a few counts of this clone. This rearrangement joins TRBV7-9 to TRBJ2-7, with 7 bases aligning to TRBD1. Trimming at V came to 6 bases and at J to 3 bases, leaving 5 bases not matched to a gene. The CDR3 has 13 residues. Germline CDR1 is SEHNR and CDR2 is FQNEAQ (reference sequence). Here the CDR3 DNA reads TGTGCCAGCAGGATTAACAGGGGCTACGAGCAGTACTTC. It is translated as CASRINRGYEQYF.

The chain joins TRBV6-4 to TRBJ1-1; D perhaps matches TRBD1 (6 bases). The CDR3 runs 11 residues. V was pared by 6 bases and J by 8 bases, with 10 bases between. CDR1 and CDR2 from the germline V gene are MRHNA and SNTAGT. The CDR3 nucleotides read TGTGCCAGCAGACAGGGAGGGGAAGCTTTCTTT. It yields the protein CASRQGGEAFF.

The chain carries TRBV4-1 and TRBJ1-1, with 8 bases aligning to TRBD1. Germline trimming cut 0 bases from V and 4 bases from J; bases unmatched to any gene: 7. The CDR3 extends over 16 amino acids. The germline CDR1 and CDR2 sequences are MGHRA and YSYEKL. The CDR3 reads CASSQDPAGGGTEAFF. CDR3 coding DNA: TGCGCCAGCAGCCAAGATCCGGCAGGGGGCGGCACTGAAGCTTTCTTT.